This T cell receptor beta chain appears in the sequencing data of a study of Graves' ophthalmopathy and Graves' hyperthyroidism. At the level of the study: Specimen type is peripheral blood, obtained at initial diagnosis before any treatment.

Germline assignment: CDR1 GTSNPN and CDR2 SVGIG (reference sequence). CDR3 length: 13 amino acids. The V gene lost 0 bases and the J gene lost 4 bases, with 9 bases spanning the gap. This clonotype was counted at least ten times. TCR beta CDR3 amplification used RNA transcripts. In the first round, RT-PCR was carried out with HTBI primers, and a multiplex PCR formed the second round. Using its own MiXCR run on the multiplex PCR reads, TCRdb lists one record per CDR3 protein. This table holds hundreds of thousands of distinct CDR3 sequences, about a fifth found once. The TCR originated in a woman under 30 with stable Graves' hyperthyroidism. Some clones in this sample may be carry-over from other donors' samples. The sequenced sample consisted of peripheral blood. The rearrangement uses TRBV30 and TRBJ1-1; D gene unclear. DNA for the CDR3: TGTGCCTGGAGTGTACGAGCGGGCACTGAAGCTTTCTTT. Protein: CAWSVRAGTEAFF.